This T cell receptor (beta chain) was profiled in a study of chemoradiotherapy in HPV16-positive cancers. General study points: For HPV16-positive patients, expanding HPV-responsive T cells associated with longer recurrence-free survival. Candidate HPV-specific clones and E7-related TCR motifs grew in tumor during treatment.

Clones were sequenced by immunoSEQ multiplex PCR, and TCRdb holds only the in-frame ones, with some missing. The table records over 800 clones, 91% of them present only once. In this sample, this clone turned up a few times. Its target is not known. The CDR3 extends over 17 amino acids. The V and J ends lost 1 base and 4 bases, in that order; junction bases with no gene match: 9. Germline CDR1 and CDR2: SGHTA and FQGNSA. The sequence came from a human donor with HPV-associated anogenital cancer. This sample comprised tumor tissue, obtained from a patient who underwent chemoradiotherapy. V and J are TRBV7-2 and TRBJ2-5; 10 positions match TRBD2. The CDR3 region has the DNA TGTGCCAGCAGCTTAGGGCTAAAAGCGGGGGGGCCAGAGACCCAGTACTTC. Translation gives CASSLGLKAGGPETQYF. Combining the CDR3 with reference TRBV7-2 and TRBJ2-5 gives the whole variable domain GAGVSQSPSNKVTEKGKDVELRCDPISGHTALYWYRQSLGQGLEFLIYFQGNSAPDKSGLPSDRFSAERTGGSVSTLTIQRTQQEDSAVYLCASSLGLKAGGPETQYFGPGTRLLVL.